This T cell receptor (beta chain) was profiled in a study of regulatory T cells in long-lasting Graves disease. Study in general: Those Graves' patients who were newly diagnosed had been on antithyroid drugs under 3 months. Study-wide points: Samples came from peripheral blood alone, without thyroid tissue. There were preferences for TRBV28, TRBJ1-2 and TRBJ2-5 in persistent disease.

For TCR beta, libraries came from iRepertoire HTBI primers and Arm-PCR of CDR3 regions. TCRdb processed the multiplex PCR reads anew with MiXCR; each CDR3 protein has one entry. The table shows 530,000 or so distinct CDR3 sequences, with approximately 16% occurring only once. The CDR3 spans 13 residues. The germline CDR1 and CDR2 sequences are ENHRY and SYGVKD. This clonotype showed up just a few times. Its antigen is as yet unknown. Time point given: newly diagnosed GD, antithyroid drugs for less than 3 months. RNA from PBMCs was the source of the TCR library. The same sample was also used in a study of T cells in Graves' hyperthyroidism and ophthalmopathy. Per that paper: TCR CDR3 regions were first amplified by RT-PCR with HTBI primers.

This TCR was sampled from a young man with Graves disease. This chain uses TRBV10-3 with TRBJ2-3; 8 nucleotides agree with TRBD2. Material: peripheral blood mononuclear cells (PBMCs), obtained at new diagnosis, from a patient treated with antithyroid drugs. The DNA of the CDR3 is TGTCTACCCAGCGGGAGATCGACAGATACGCAGTATTTT. It specifies CLPSGRSTDTQYF.